Listed below are T cell receptor beta chains from one sample, sequenced in a study of blood T cell repertoires in COVID-19. The protocol was immunoSEQ multiplex PCR, while the TCRdb copy is restricted to in-frame clones and leaves out a portion. Of some 60,000 clones detected, roughly 90% appear once; the ten largest clones hold roughly 1.3%. The sequencing input was peripheral blood. The source is a man aged 55 to 69 with acute or convalescent COVID-19. Both conserved end residues are part of each CDR3. Each record gives: clone size, D gene, J gene, V gene, CDR3 DNA, CDR3 protein. D genes are given only for firm matches. Only part of the rows carry a size: once, few, many, or a class if the clone is expanded.

>NA|NA|TRBJ1-4|TRBV11-2
TGTGCCAGCAGATTGGCCTTTAGGGGACACGGTAATGAAAAACTGTTTTTT
CASRLAFRGHGNEKLFF
>NA|NA|TRBJ1-2|TRBV7-2
TGTGCCAGCAGCTCCTCCGGCGGGGACGATGGCTACACCTTC
CASSSSGGDDGYTF
>few|NA|TRBJ2-1|TRBV6-6
TGTGCCAGCAGCCTTGCCCAGGGTGAGCAGTTCTTC
CASSLAQGEQFF
>NA|NA|TRBJ1-2|TRBV30
TGTGCCTGGAGTGGACGGGGAGGCTATGGCTACACCTTC
CAWSGRGGYGYTF
>NA|TRBD1|TRBJ1-4|TRBV11-2
TGTGCCAGCAGCTTAGGGACAGGGGGCGAAAAACTGTTTTTT
CASSLGTGGEKLFF
>NA|TRBD1|TRBJ1-5|TRBV19
TGTGCCAGTAGTATAGGACAGGGGGGAAATCAGCCCCAGCATTTT
CASSIGQGGNQPQHF
>once|TRBD2|TRBJ2-2|TRBV5-1
TGCGCCAGCAGCTGGACTAGCGGGGGAACACCGGGGGAGCTGTTTTTT
CASSWTSGGTPGELFF
>NA|TRBD1|TRBJ2-7|TRBV7-9
TGTGCCAGCAGTACCACCGGGACAGGGAGAACCTACGAGCAGTACTTC
CASSTTGTGRTYEQYF
>NA|TRBD1|TRBJ2-3|TRBV7-6
TGTGCCAGCAGCTTGCCAGGGGGTATACATACGCAGTATTTT
CASSLPGGIHTQYF
>NA|NA|TRBJ2-7|TRBV4-1
TGCGCCAGCAGCCCGCTAGGCTTATCGGACGAGCAGTACTTC
CASSPLGLSDEQYF
>once|NA|TRBJ1-5|TRBV5-1
TGCGCCAGCAGCCCCCTCCCAGGGGAACATCAGCCCCAGCATTTT
CASSPLPGEHQPQHF
>few|TRBD1|TRBJ2-3|TRBV5-1
TGCGCCAGCAGCTTGGTCCCTGGGGACAGGGAAATAGATACGCAGTATTTT
CASSLVPGDREIDTQYF
>NA|NA|TRBJ1-3|TRBV12-3/TRBV12-4
TGTGCCAGCAACACGGGGACTGGAAACACCATATATTTT
CASNTGTGNTIYF
>NA|TRBD1|TRBJ1-4|TRBV27
TGTGCCAGCAGTACGGGACAGGGGATGAGGACTAATGAAAAACTGTTTTTT
CASSTGQGMRTNEKLFF
>once|NA|TRBJ2-3|TRBV29-1
TGCAGCGGGGGTTCTTTGGCAGCAGATACGCAGTATTTT
CSGGSLAADTQYF
>NA|TRBD1|TRBJ2-5|TRBV5-6
TGTGCCAGCAGTTTCGGTGGACAGGGCCAAGAGACCCAGTACTTC
CASSFGGQGQETQYF
>NA|NA|TRBJ2-5|TRBV29-1
TGCAGCGTTGAGGGCCATCAAGAGACCCAGTACTTC
CSVEGHQETQYF
>NA|TRBD2|TRBJ2-1|TRBV7-9
TGTGCCAGCAGCGTTGGGACTAGCGGCCTGAGTGAGCAGTTCTTC
CASSVGTSGLSEQFF
>NA|NA|TRBJ2-5|TRBV5-1
TGCGCCAGCAGTTCGGGGATTGGGGAGACCCAGTACTTC
CASSSGIGETQYF
>once|TRBD2|TRBJ2-7|TRBV7-2
TGTGCCAGCAGCTCGACTAGCGGGGGGTCCTACGAGCAGTACTTC
CASSSTSGGSYEQYF
>NA|NA|TRBJ1-2|TRBV7-9
TGTGCCAGCAGCTTAGGGACAGTTGCTAACTATGGCTACACCTTC
CASSLGTVANYGYTF
>NA|NA|TRBJ1-4|TRBV6-5
TGTGCCAGCAGCCCCCTTGAAAAACTGTTTTTT
CASSPLEKLFF
>NA|TRBD2|TRBJ2-3|TRBV6-2/TRBV6-3
TGTGCCAGCAGTTACTCATCGGTAGCGGGGTCCGCAGATACGCAGTATTTT
CASSYSSVAGSADTQYF
>NA|NA|TRBJ1-2|TRBV12-3/TRBV12-4
TGTGCCAGGGATCTTTGGGGGGGCTATGGCTACACCTTC
CARDLWGGYGYTF
>NA|TRBD1|TRBJ2-2|TRBV7-6
TGTGCCAGCAGTACATCTATGGGACAGGGGCGACTGTTTTTT
CASSTSMGQGRLFF
>NA|TRBD1|TRBJ1-3|TRBV5-1
TGCGCCAGCAGCGAGGGACAGCCGGCGAGTGGAAACACCATATATTTT
CASSEGQPASGNTIYF
>NA|TRBD1|TRBJ2-3|TRBV6-1
TGTGCCAGCGTCAGCGTGGACAGGGGGACAGATACGCAGTATTTT
CASVSVDRGTDTQYF
>NA|NA|TRBJ2-7|TRBV19
TGTGCCAGTAGTATATCAAGGGGCTACGAGCAGTACTTC
CASSISRGYEQYF
>NA|NA|TRBJ1-6|TRBV27
TGTGCCAGCAGACGGGACTTCCTTACACCCCTCCACTTT
CASRRDFLTPLHF
>NA|NA|TRBJ2-7|TRBV19
TGTGCCAGTAATTTCGGGGGGCCTAAGTACGAGCAGTACTTC
CASNFGGPKYEQYF
>NA|TRBD1|TRBJ2-5|TRBV6-2/TRBV6-3
TGTGCCAGCAGTTACGCGAGGGGGCGGTTAGAGACCCAGTACTTC
CASSYARGRLETQYF
>NA|NA|TRBJ2-7|TRBV5-1
TGCGCCAGCAGCTGGAAGGGGTCTGGCGAGCAGTACTTC
CASSWKGSGEQYF
>NA|NA|TRBJ2-7|TRBV6-5
TGTGCCAGCAGCGCTTTAGCTCTCCGGGGAGAGCAGTACTTC
CASSALALRGEQYF
>NA|NA|TRBJ1-1|TRBV7-9
TGTGCCAGCAGCTTAGTTCCACAGAACACTGAAGCTTTCTTT
CASSLVPQNTEAFF
>once|TRBD2|TRBJ2-3|TRBV6-6
TGTGCCAGCAGACAAGCGGGGGGGAGGGCAGATACGCAGTATTTT
CASRQAGGRADTQYF
>NA|NA|TRBJ1-2|TRBV25-1
TGTGCCAGCAGTGAGGTAGGAGACAGCGTTAGAAGCTACACCTTC
CASSEVGDSVRSYTF